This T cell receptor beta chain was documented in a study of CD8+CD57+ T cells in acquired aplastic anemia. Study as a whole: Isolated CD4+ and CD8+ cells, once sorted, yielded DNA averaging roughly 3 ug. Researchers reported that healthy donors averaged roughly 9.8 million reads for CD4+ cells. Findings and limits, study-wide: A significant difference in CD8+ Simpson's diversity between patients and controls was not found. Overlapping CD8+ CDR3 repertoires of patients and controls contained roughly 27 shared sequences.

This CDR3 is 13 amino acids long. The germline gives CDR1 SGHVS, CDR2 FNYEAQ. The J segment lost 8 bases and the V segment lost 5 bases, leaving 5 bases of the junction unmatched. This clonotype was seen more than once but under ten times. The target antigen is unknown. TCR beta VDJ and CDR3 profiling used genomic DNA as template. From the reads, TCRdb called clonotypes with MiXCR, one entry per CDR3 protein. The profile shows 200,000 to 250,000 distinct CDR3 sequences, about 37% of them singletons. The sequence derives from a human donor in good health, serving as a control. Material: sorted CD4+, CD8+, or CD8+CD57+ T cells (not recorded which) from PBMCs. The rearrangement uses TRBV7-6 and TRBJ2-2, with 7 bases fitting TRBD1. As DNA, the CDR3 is TGTGCCAGCAGCCCCCAGGGGGTGGGGGAGCTGTTTTTT. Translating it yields CASSPQGVGELFF.